This passage covers 18 T cell receptor beta chains from one sample sequenced in a study of blood T cell repertoires in COVID-19. Data came from immunoSEQ multiplex PCR; TCRdb stores just in-frame clones and leaves some out. The sample has around 350,000 clones, more than 75% seen once. The sequenced material came from peripheral blood. The receptors shown here come from a human donor in a cohort sampled during active COVID-19.

This chain uses TRBV30 with TRBJ2-7; D is ambiguous. The V and J ends lost 1 base and 4 bases respectively, with 5 bases between them. Germline assignment: CDR1 GTSNPN and CDR2 SVGIG (reference sequence). The CDR3 spans 11 residues. CDR3 nucleotide sequence: TGTGCCTGGAGTGATCTGTACGAGCAGTACTTC. Translation: CAWSDLYEQYF.

This chain uses TRBV11-2 with TRBJ2-7, with a tentative D call TRBD2 (6 bases). V lost 5 bases and J lost 6, with 20 bases in between. Germline V gene sequence: CDR1 SGHAT, CDR2 FQNNGV. The CDR3 covers 15 residues. CDR3 DNA: TGTGCCAGCAGCCGGGACTTCCCACAGTTGGGCGAGCAGTACTTC. This sequence encodes CASSRDFPQLGEQYF.

This chain connects TRBV7-3 to TRBJ1-3, with a tentative D call TRBD1 (5 bases). The CDR3 covers 14 residues. The germline gives CDR1 SGHTA, CDR2 FQGTGA. With 5 bases removed from V and 2 bases from J, the gap between germline ends came to 10 bases. CDR3 amino acids: CASSPTGAGNTIYF. CDR3 nucleotide sequence: TGTGCCAGCAGCCCAACGGGGGCTGGAAACACCATATATTTT.

The rearrangement joins TRBV5-1 to TRBJ2-3; TRBD2 matches 10 bases. Germline values: CDR1 SGHRS, CDR2 YFSETQ. J lost 1 base, V lost 1 base, and 12 bases had no gene match. There are 19 residues in the CDR3. DNA for the CDR3: TGCGCCAGCAGCTTGAGCTGGGGGCGGACTAGCGGTCGCACAGATACGCAGTATTTT. The encoded protein is CASSLSWGRTSGRTDTQYF.

This chain uses TRBV29-1 with TRBJ1-4, with TRBD1 as a possible D gene (6 bases). The CDR3 has 19 amino acids. Germline CDR1 reads SQVTM; CDR2 reads ANQGSEA. Deletions cut 0 bases from V and 4 bases from J, with 24 bases between. Written as DNA, the CDR3 is TGCAGCGTTGAAGATAAGATTCCGGCACAGGGTGGGGATAATGAAAAACTGTTTTTT. Protein sequence: CSVEDKIPAQGGDNEKLFF. The entire variable domain, with the rest obtained from reference TRBV29-1 and TRBJ1-4, is as follows: SAVISQKPSRDICQRGTSLTIQCQVDSQVTMMFWYRQQPGQSLTLIATANQGSEATYESGFVIDKFPISRPNLTFSTLTVSNMSPEDSSIYLCSVEDKIPAQGGDNEKLFFGSGTQLSVL.

The rearrangement links TRBV19 to TRBJ2-5; possible D gene TRBD1, 6 bases. The germline V and J ends were trimmed by 8 bases and 1 base, with 11 bases remaining between them. Germline CDR1 and CDR2: LNHDA and SQIVND (reference sequence). The CDR3 has 13 residues. The CDR3 region has the DNA TGTGCCAGTCAGAGAGGGGGCCAAGAGACCCAGTACTTC. This codes for CASQRGGQETQYF.

The rearrangement joins TRBV5-6 to TRBJ2-7; D may be TRBD1 (5 bases). CDR1 and CDR2 from the germline V gene are SGHDT and YYEEEE. This CDR3 spans 15 amino acids. V lost 4 bases, J lost 3 bases, and 17 bases lay in between. The CDR3 DNA is TGTGCCAGCAGCCCGCCAAGGGGTCATATCTACGAGCAGTACTTC. It yields the protein CASSPPRGHIYEQYF.

Only a few counts were recorded for this clone. The chain combines TRBV5-1 with TRBJ1-1; 7 nucleotides align to TRBD1. This CDR3 has 15 residues. Germline assignment: CDR1 SGHRS and CDR2 YFSETQ. V was clipped by 6 bases and J by 4 bases; unmatched bases: 12. CDR3 sequence reads: CASKEGAGEGTEAFF. Here the CDR3 DNA reads TGCGCCAGCAAAGAGGGGGCAGGAGAGGGCACTGAAGCTTTCTTT.

In its sample, this clone was seen once. The rearrangement uses TRBV27 and TRBJ2-5, with D unclear. Trimming took 1 base from V and 2 from J, leaving 8 bases between them. Germline V CDR1 and CDR2: MNHEY, SMNVEV (reference sequence). The CDR3 runs to 14 residues. The CDR3 DNA is TGTGCCAGCAGTTTATATCAGGATCAAGAGACCCAGTACTTC. It is translated as CASSLYQDQETQYF.

In DNA form, the CDR3 reads TGTGCCACCAGCAGGACAGACATCAGGGATACGCAGTATTTT. This gives the protein CATSRTDIRDTQYF. The chain has TRBV15 and TRBJ2-3; weak D call: TRBD1 (5 bases). Trimming took 3 bases from V and 6 from J, leaving 13 bases between them. This CDR3 is 14 amino acids long. CDR1 is LNHNV and CDR2 is YYDKDF in the germline V gene (reference sequence).

The chain employs TRBV7-2 and TRBJ1-2, with D hard to call. Looked up from germline, CDR1 is SGHTA and CDR2 is FQGNSA. The CDR3 consists of 16 residues. V was trimmed by 4 bases and J by 5 bases, leaving 20 bases between them. The CDR3 sequence: CASSSISTGVEYGYTF. The CDR3 DNA reads TGTGCCAGCAGCTCCATCTCCACGGGAGTCGAGTATGGCTACACCTTC.

V usage is TRBV7-3 and J usage is TRBJ2-1, with 7 bases lining up with TRBD1. Trimming took 4 bases from V and 4 from J; bases not matched to a gene: 1. CDR3 size: 13 residues. In germline, CDR1 is SGHTA, CDR2 FQGTGA. The chain's CDR3 is CASSWGQYNEQFF. CDR3 nucleotide sequence: TGTGCCAGCAGCTGGGGACAGTACAATGAGCAGTTCTTC.

This chain links TRBV7-9 with TRBJ1-1; D is possibly TRBD1 (5 bases). V was shortened by 5 bases and J by 1 base, with 11 bases between the two germline ends. The CDR3 length is 14 residues. Germline V CDR1 and CDR2: SEHNR, FQNEAQ (reference sequence). CDR3 sequence reads: CASSPTDTNTEAFF. The CDR3 DNA is TGTGCCAGCAGCCCCACGGACACGAACACTGAAGCTTTCTTT.

The genes are TRBV28 and TRBJ1-3; D remains ambiguous. This CDR3 region has 13 residues. CDR1 MDHEN and CDR2 SYDVKM come from the germline V gene. With 3 bases removed from V and 3 bases from J, the gap between germline ends came to 6 bases. The CDR3 bases are TGTGCCAGCAGTTTGACTGGTGGAAACACCATATATTTT. Amino acids: CASSLTGGNTIYF.

The gene calls are TRBV9 and TRBJ1-6; no clear D gene. This CDR3 contains 14 residues. Trimming removed 0 bases at V and 9 bases at J, with 10 bases between. Looked up from germline, CDR1 is SGDLS and CDR2 is YYNGEE. The CDR3 nucleotides read TGTGCCAGCAGCGTAGGGCAGGTCGGTTCACCCCTCCACTTT. It translates to CASSVGQVGSPLHF. Supplemented by reference TRBV9 and TRBJ1-6, the full variable domain reads DSGVTQTPKHLITATGQRVTLRCSPRSGDLSVYWYQQSLDQGLQFLIQYYNGEERAKGNILERFSAQQFPDLHSELNLSSLELGDSALYFCASSVGQVGSPLHFGNGTRLTVT.

This chain joins TRBV2 and TRBJ2-7; TRBD2 agrees at 8 bases. J was trimmed by 2 bases and V by 6 bases; bases with no gene match: 9. The CDR3 has 15 residues. The germline V gene encodes CDR1 SNHLY and CDR2 FYNNEI. This CDR3 is CASSDLTSGTYEQYF. The CDR3 coding sequence is TGTGCCAGCAGCGATTTAACTAGCGGAACCTACGAGCAGTACTTC.

The chain employs TRBV5-1 and TRBJ2-7, with D possibly TRBD2 on 5 matching bases. The CDR3 runs to 14 residues. V was pared by 1 base and J by 6 bases, with 14 bases between. Germline V gene data show CDR1 as SGHRS and CDR2 as YFSETQ. The CDR3 here is CASSLSGSKGEQYF. The CDR3 nucleotides read TGCGCCAGCAGCTTGAGCGGATCTAAGGGCGAGCAGTACTTC.

The chain couples TRBV24-1 to TRBJ2-3; TRBD2 is a possible D gene (5 bases). The CDR3 has 17 residues. The V and J ends lost 4 bases and 5 bases respectively, with 21 bases between them. Germline V gene data show CDR1 as KGHDR and CDR2 as SFDVKD. CDR3 region: CATSDPKSGNRGDTQYF. DNA for the CDR3: TGTGCCACCAGTGACCCGAAGTCCGGGAACCGTGGAGATACGCAGTATTTT.